The 3 T cell receptor beta chains given below trace back to one sample, sequenced in a study of T cell repertoires in cytomegalovirus infection. TCRdb independently ran MiXCR on the reads; one entry per CDR3 protein. The table lists over 450,000 distinct CDR3 sequences, roughly 10% of them singletons. The source material was PBMCs. These receptors originate from a human donor in good health (CMV status not recorded). Some clones in this sample may be carry-over from other donors' samples.

This clonotype came up many times. V gene TRBV7-2 combines with J gene TRBJ1-6; D not resolved. The V end lost 5 bases, the J end lost 9 bases, and 17 bases lay between the germline ends. The CDR3 runs to 15 residues. CDR1 is SGHTA, CDR2 FQGNSA, per germline. Written as DNA, the CDR3 is TGTGCCAGCAGCGCGGGATTAAATCTCGGTTCACCCCTCCACTTT. It yields the protein CASSAGLNLGSPLHF.

The gene calls are TRBV9 and TRBJ2-4, with 7 bases lining up with TRBD2. J lost 7 bases, V lost 4 bases, and 8 bases had no gene match. The CDR3 contains 14 residues. CDR1 and CDR2 (germline): SGDLS, YYNGEE. The CDR3 reads CASSPQGGLNIQYF. In DNA, the CDR3 is TGTGCCAGCAGCCCTCAGGGAGGGCTGAACATTCAGTACTTC.

This clonotype was recorded a few times. V and J are TRBV10-3 and TRBJ1-2; D is undetermined. Germline lookup yields CDR1 ENHRY and CDR2 SYGVKD. Trimming shortened V by 6 bases and J by 3 bases, and 17 bases separated the two germline ends. The CDR3 loop spans 15 amino acids. The CDR3 DNA is TGTGCCATCAGACCGACGGAGCCCGGTGACTATGGCTACACCTTC. Encoded protein: CAIRPTEPGDYGYTF.